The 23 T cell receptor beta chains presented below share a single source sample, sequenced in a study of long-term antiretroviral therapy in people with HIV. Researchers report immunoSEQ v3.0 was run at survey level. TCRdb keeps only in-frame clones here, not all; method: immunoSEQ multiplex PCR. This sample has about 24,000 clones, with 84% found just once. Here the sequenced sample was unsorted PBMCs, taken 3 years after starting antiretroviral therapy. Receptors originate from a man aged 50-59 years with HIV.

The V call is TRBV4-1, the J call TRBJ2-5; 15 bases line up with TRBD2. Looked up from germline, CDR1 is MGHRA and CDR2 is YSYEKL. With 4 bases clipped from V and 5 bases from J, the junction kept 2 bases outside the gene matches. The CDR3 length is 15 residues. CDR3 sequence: CASSPGLAGGETQYF. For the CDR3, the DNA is TGCGCCAGCAGCCCCGGACTAGCGGGAGGGGAGACCCAGTACTTC.

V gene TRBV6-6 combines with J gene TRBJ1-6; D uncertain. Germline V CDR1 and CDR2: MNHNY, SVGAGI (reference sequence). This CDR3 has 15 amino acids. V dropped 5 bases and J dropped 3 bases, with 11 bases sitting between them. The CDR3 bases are TGTGCCAGCAGTCATCCGCACCTCTATAATTCACCCCTCCACTTT. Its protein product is CASSHPHLYNSPLHF.

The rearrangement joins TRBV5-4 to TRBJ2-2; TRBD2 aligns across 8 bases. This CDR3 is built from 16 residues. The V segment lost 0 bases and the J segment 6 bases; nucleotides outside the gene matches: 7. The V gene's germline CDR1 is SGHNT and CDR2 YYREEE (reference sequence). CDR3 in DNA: TGTGCCAGCAGCTTGGGGCCAAGCGGGAGCGCCGGGGAGCTGTTTTTT. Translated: CASSLGPSGSAGELFF.

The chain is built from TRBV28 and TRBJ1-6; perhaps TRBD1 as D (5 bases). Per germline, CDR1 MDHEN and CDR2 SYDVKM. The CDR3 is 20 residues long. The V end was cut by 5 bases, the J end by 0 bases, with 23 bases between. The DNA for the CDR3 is TGTGCCAGCAGTCCCTCGCCGGGGGAAGCAAGAGGCTCCTATAATTCACCCCTCCACTTT. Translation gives CASSPSPGEARGSYNSPLHF.

CDR3 DNA sequence: TGTGCCAGCAGTCCCCGATATCCCAATGAAAAACTGTTTTTT. As protein: CASSPRYPNEKLFF. The V gene is TRBV6-6, the J gene TRBJ1-4; D uncertain. This CDR3 spans 14 amino acids. The germline CDR1 and CDR2 sequences are MNHNY and SVGAGI (reference sequence). V gave up 5 bases and J gave up 5 bases, with 12 bases separating them.

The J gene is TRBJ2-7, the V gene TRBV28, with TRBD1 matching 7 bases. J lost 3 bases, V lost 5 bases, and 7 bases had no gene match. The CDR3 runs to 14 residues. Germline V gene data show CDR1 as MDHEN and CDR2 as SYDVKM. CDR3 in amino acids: CASSPDRENYEQYF. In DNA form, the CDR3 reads TGTGCCAGCAGTCCTGACAGGGAGAACTACGAGCAGTACTTC.

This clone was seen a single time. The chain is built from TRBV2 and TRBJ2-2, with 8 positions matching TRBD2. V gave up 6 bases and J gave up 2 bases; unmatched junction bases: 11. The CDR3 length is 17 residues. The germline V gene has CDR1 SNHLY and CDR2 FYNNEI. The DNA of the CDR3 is TGTGCCAGCAGCGTACCACTAGCGGAGATTAACACCGGGGAGCTGTTTTTT. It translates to CASSVPLAEINTGELFF.

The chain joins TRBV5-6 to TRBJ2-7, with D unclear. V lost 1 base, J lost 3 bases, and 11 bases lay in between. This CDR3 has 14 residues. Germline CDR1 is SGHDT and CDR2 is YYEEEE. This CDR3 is CASSLTFPGYEQYF. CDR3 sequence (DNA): TGTGCCAGCAGCTTGACTTTCCCGGGCTACGAGCAGTACTTC.

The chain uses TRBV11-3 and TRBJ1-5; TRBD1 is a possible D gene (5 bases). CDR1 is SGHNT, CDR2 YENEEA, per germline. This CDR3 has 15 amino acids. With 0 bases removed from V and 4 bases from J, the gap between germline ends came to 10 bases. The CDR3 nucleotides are TGTGCCAGCAGCTTAGATGGGGCAGTGAATCAGCCCCAGCATTTT. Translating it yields CASSLDGAVNQPQHF. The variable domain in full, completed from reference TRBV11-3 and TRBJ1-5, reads EAGVVQSPRYKIIEKKQPVAFWCNPISGHNTLYWYLQNLGQGPELLIRYENEEAVDDSQLPKDRFSAERLKGVDSTLKIQPAELGDSAVYLCASSLDGAVNQPQHFGDGTRLSIL.

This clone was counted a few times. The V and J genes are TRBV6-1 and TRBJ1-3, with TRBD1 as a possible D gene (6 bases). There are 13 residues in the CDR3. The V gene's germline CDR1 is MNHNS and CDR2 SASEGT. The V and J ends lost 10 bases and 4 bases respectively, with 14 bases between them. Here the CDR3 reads CAILTTGGNTIYF. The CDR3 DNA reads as TGTGCCATCCTCACGACAGGAGGAAACACCATATATTTT.

CDR3 residues: CASATGTNEKLFF. The CDR3 DNA reads TGTGCCAGCGCAACCGGGACAAATGAAAAACTGTTTTTT. This sequence joins TRBV9 and TRBJ1-4; a weak D match, TRBD1 (6 bases). The CDR3 has 13 residues. V was trimmed by 7 bases and J by 5 bases, leaving 12 bases between them. Germline V gene lookup returns CDR1 SGDLS and CDR2 YYNGEE.

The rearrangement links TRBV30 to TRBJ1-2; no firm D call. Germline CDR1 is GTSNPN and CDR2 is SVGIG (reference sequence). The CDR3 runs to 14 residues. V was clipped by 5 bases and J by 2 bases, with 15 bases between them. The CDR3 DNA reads TGTGCCTGGGTCCGAGCGGGGATGAACTATGGCTACACCTTC. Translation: CAWVRAGMNYGYTF.

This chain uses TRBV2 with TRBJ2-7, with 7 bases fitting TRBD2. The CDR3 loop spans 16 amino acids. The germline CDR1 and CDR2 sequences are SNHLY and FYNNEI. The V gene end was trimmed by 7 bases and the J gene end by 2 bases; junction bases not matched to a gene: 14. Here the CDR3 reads CASMGREGEEAYEQYF. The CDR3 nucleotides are TGTGCCAGCATGGGCAGGGAGGGAGAAGAAGCCTACGAGCAGTACTTC.

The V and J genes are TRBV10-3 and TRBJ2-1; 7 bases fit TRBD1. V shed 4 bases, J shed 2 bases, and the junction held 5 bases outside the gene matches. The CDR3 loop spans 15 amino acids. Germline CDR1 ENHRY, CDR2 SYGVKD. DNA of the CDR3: TGTGCCATCAGTGGAGGGGGCAGGGCCTACAATGAGCAGTTCTTC. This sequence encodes CAISGGGRAYNEQFF.

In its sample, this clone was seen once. DNA for the CDR3: TGTGCCAGCTCACCCCCCAGGATGGGAAACACCGGGGAGCTGTTTTTT. This encodes CASSPPRMGNTGELFF. V and J are TRBV18 and TRBJ2-2; D call uncertain. This CDR3 region has 16 residues. Germline assignment: CDR1 KGHSH and CDR2 LQKENI. The V end was cut by 3 bases, the J end by 2 bases, with 13 bases between.

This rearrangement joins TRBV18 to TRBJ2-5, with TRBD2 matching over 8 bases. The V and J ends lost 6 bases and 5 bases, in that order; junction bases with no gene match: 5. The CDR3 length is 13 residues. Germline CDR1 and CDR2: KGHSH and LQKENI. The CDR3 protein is CASSRGGLETQYF. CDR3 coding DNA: TGTGCCAGCTCGCGCGGGGGGTTGGAGACCCAGTACTTC.

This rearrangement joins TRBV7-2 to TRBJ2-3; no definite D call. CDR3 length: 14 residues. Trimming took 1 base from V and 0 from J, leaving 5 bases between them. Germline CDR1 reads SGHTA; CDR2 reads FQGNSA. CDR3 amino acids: CASSLVRSTDTQYF. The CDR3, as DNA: TGTGCCAGCAGCTTAGTACGTAGCACAGATACGCAGTATTTT.

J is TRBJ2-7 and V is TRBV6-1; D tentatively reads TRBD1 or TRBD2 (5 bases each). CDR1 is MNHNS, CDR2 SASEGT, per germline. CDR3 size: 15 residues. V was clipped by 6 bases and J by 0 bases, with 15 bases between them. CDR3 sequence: CASSKGTESSYEQYF. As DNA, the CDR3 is TGTGCCAGCAGCAAAGGGACCGAGAGCTCCTACGAGCAGTACTTC.

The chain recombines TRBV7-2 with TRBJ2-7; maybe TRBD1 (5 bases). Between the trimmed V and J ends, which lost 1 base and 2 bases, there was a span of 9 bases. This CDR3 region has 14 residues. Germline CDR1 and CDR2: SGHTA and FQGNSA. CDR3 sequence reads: CASSLDAGTYEQYF. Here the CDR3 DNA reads TGTGCCAGCAGCTTAGACGCAGGGACCTACGAGCAGTACTTC.

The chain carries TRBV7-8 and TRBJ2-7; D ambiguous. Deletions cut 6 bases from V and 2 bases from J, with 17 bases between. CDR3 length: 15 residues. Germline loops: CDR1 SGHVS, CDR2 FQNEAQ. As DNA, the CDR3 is TGTGCCAGCAGGCCCGGGTCCCATCGCGCCTACGAGCAGTACTTC. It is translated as CASRPGSHRAYEQYF.

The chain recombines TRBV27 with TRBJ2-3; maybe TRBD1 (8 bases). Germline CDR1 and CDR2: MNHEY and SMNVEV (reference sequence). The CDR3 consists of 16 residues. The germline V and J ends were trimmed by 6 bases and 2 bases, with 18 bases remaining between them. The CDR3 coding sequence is TGTGCCAGCAGCTTAGGACAGGGAGGGTTCACAGATACGCAGTATTTT. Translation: CASSLGQGGFTDTQYF.

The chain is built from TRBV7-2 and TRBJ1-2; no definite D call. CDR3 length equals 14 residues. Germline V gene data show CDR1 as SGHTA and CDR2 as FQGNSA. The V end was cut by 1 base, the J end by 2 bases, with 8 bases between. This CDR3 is CASSLGTANYGYTF. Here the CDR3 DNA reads TGTGCCAGCAGCTTAGGAACAGCAAACTATGGCTACACCTTC. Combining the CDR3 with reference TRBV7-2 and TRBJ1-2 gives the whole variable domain GAGVSQSPSNKVTEKGKDVELRCDPISGHTALYWYRQSLGQGLEFLIYFQGNSAPDKSGLPSDRFSAERTGGSVSTLTIQRTQQEDSAVYLCASSLGTANYGYTFGSGTRLTVV.

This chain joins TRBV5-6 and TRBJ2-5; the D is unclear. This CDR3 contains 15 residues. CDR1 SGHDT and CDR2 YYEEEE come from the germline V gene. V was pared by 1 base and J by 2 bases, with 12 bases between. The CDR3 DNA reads TGTGCCAGCAGCTTGATTTTAGGTTTACAAGAGACCCAGTACTTC. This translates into CASSLILGLQETQYF.